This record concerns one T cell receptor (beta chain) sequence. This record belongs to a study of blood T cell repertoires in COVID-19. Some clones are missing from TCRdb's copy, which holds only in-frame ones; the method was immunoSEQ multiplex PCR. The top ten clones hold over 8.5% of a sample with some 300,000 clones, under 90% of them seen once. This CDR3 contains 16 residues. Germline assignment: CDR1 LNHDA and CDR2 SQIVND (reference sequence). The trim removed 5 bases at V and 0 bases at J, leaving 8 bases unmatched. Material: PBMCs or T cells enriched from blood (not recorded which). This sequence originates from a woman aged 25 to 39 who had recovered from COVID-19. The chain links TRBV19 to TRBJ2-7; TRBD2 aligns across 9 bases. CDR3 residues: CASSDGLALSSYEQYF. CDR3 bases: TGTGCCAGTAGTGACGGACTAGCGCTGAGCTCCTACGAGCAGTACTTC.